The 16 T cell receptor beta chains in this list originate from one sample, sequenced in a study of cytomegalovirus exposure and HLA in healthy donors. This table comes from immunoSEQ multiplex PCR, and its TCRdb copy is limited to in-frame clones, with some not included. The sample includes some 310,000 clones, 88% of them seen just once. Material for sequencing was PBMCs. These receptors all come from a man younger than 40 in good health and CMV-seronegative.

CDR3 region: CASRGGGSKPTDTQYF. The CDR3 nucleotides are TGTGCCAGCAGAGGAGGCGGATCGAAACCCACAGATACGCAGTATTTT. This chain connects TRBV6-4 to TRBJ2-3; D may be TRBD2 (5 bases). CDR3 length: 16 amino acids. V dropped 6 bases and J dropped 2 bases, with 18 bases sitting between them. Per the germline V gene, CDR1 is MRHNA and CDR2 is SNTAGT.

Of note for this clone: At one boundary the junction diverges from the germline segment, which might be a read error. This chain connects TRBV5-3 to TRBJ2-1; 9 nucleotides agree with TRBD1. TRBV5-3 is an open reading frame, and its role is uncertain. The CDR3 contains 13 residues. This CDR3 reads CASSWDRVDEQFF. The CDR3 DNA reads as TGTGCCAGCAGCTGGGACAGGGTCGATGAGCAGTTCTTC.

The gene calls are TRBV2 and TRBJ1-4; TRBD1 is a possible D gene (5 bases). V dropped 8 bases and J dropped 8 bases, with 21 bases sitting between them. Germline V CDR1 and CDR2: SNHLY, FYNNEI. The CDR3 length is 15 residues. The CDR3 loop is CASAVPTAVREKLFF. Written as DNA, the CDR3 is TGTGCCAGCGCTGTTCCGACAGCCGTAAGAGAAAAACTGTTTTTT.

The chain couples TRBV9 to TRBJ1-2, with D uncertain. Germline loops: CDR1 SGDLS, CDR2 YYNGEE. CDR3 length: 11 residues. V lost 0 bases and J 8 bases, leaving 5 bases between the germline ends. In DNA, the CDR3 is TGTGCCAGCAGCGTAGGGGCCGGCTACACCTTC. Translation: CASSVGAGYTF.

The rearrangement joins TRBV27 to TRBJ1-2, with TRBD1 as a possible D gene (6 bases). Germline V lookup: CDR1 MNHEY, CDR2 SMNVEV (reference sequence). Trimming took 3 bases from V and 6 from J, leaving 14 bases between them. The CDR3 consists of 14 residues. The CDR3 sequence is CASSLGGQTDGYTF. The CDR3 DNA sequence: TGTGCCAGCAGTTTGGGCGGACAGACAGATGGCTACACCTTC.

The chain combines TRBV19 with TRBJ2-1, with a weak D call TRBD2 (6 bases). Germline V gives CDR1 LNHDA, CDR2 SQIVND (reference sequence). Trimming took off 0 bases at V and 8 bases at J, with 17 bases between the two ends. The CDR3 length is 16 residues. CDR3 loop: CASSIDTAGGWDEQFF. CDR3 nucleotides: TGTGCCAGTAGTATAGATACCGCCGGAGGGTGGGATGAGCAGTTCTTC.

In this sample, this clone turned up once. This chain connects TRBV5-1 to TRBJ2-2, with D tentatively TRBD1 (5 bases). V was clipped by 0 bases and J by 8 bases, with 23 bases between them. The CDR3 totals 18 residues. Germline V gene lookup returns CDR1 SGHRS and CDR2 YFSETQ. CDR3 region: CASSLAISAGLESGELFF. Written as DNA, the CDR3 is TGCGCCAGCAGCTTGGCGATCTCGGCAGGGTTGGAATCAGGGGAGCTGTTTTTT.

The chain combines TRBV10-3 with TRBJ2-1; D is undetermined. The ends were cut back, 4 bases at V and 7 bases at J, with 5 bases in the middle. CDR1 and CDR2 (germline): ENHRY, SYGVKD. This CDR3 contains 11 residues. The CDR3 spells CAISARNEQFF. In DNA form, the CDR3 reads TGTGCCATCAGTGCGAGGAATGAGCAGTTCTTC.

The gene calls are TRBV7-9 and TRBJ2-7; no clear D. The CDR3 is made up of 13 amino acids. Germline V lookup: CDR1 SEHNR, CDR2 FQNEAQ (reference sequence). Trimming removed 2 bases at V and 7 bases at J, with 12 bases between. The CDR3 nucleotides are TGTGCCAGCAGCTTAACGACTTTGGCTGAGCAGTACTTC. Its translation: CASSLTTLAEQYF.

The CDR3 reads CASSFLSARVNEKLFF. The CDR3 DNA reads TGTGCCAGCAGTTTTCTCTCGGCCAGGGTGAATGAAAAACTGTTTTTT. The chain uses TRBV28 and TRBJ1-4; weak D call: TRBD1 (5 bases). Trimming removed 3 bases from V and 5 bases from J, with 16 bases in between. The CDR3 sequence is 16 residues long. Germline CDR1 MDHEN, CDR2 SYDVKM.

The sample holds a few counts of this clone. V gene TRBV6-1 combines with J gene TRBJ1-5, with TRBD1 matching over 12 bases. The CDR3 sequence is 14 residues long. The V and J ends lost 8 bases and 7 bases, in that order; junction bases with no gene match: 6. The germline CDR1 and CDR2 sequences are MNHNS and SASEGT. The CDR3 coding sequence is TGTGCCAGCCGGGGACAGGGGGCTGAGCAGCCCCAGCATTTT. The encoded protein is CASRGQGAEQPQHF.

The chain couples TRBV4-3 to TRBJ1-6, with D possibly TRBD1 on 5 matching bases. CDR3 length equals 17 residues. Germline loops: CDR1 LGHNA, CDR2 YSLEER. The ends were cut back, 0 bases at V and 10 bases at J, with 19 bases in the middle. CDR3 protein: CASSQEPTRAVSSPLHF. Written as DNA, the CDR3 is TGCGCCAGCAGCCAAGAACCTACCAGGGCCGTCAGCTCACCCCTCCACTTT.

The chain carries TRBV12-5 and TRBJ1-6; a weak D match, TRBD1 (6 bases). The CDR3 loop spans 15 amino acids. Germline loops: CDR1 LGHNT, CDR2 FRNRAP. V was cut by 0 bases and J by 6 bases, with 9 bases left in between. The CDR3 region has the DNA TGTGCTAGTGGTTTGGTCGAGGGGGTTAATTCACCCCTCCACTTT. This sequence encodes CASGLVEGVNSPLHF. The full variable domain, its missing parts supplied by reference TRBV12-5 and TRBJ1-6, is DARVTQTPRHKVTEMGQEVTMRCQPILGHNTVFWYRQTMMQGLELLAYFRNRAPLDDSGMPKDRFSAEMPDATLATLKIQPSEPRDSAVYFCASGLVEGVNSPLHFGNGTRLTVT.

This chain connects TRBV2 to TRBJ1-1; D is perhaps TRBD1 (5 bases). With 4 bases removed from V and 4 bases from J, the gap between germline ends came to 13 bases. The CDR3 extends over 14 amino acids. Germline V lookup: CDR1 SNHLY, CDR2 FYNNEI. In DNA, the CDR3 is TGTGCCAGCAGTGTTGGACAAAGGAGCACTGAAGCTTTCTTT. Protein: CASSVGQRSTEAFF.

The V and J genes are TRBV30 and TRBJ1-3; weak D call: TRBD1 (5 bases). The CDR3 has 15 residues. The germline CDR1 and CDR2 sequences are GTSNPN and SVGIG (reference sequence). Trimming took 2 bases from V and 1 from J, leaving 12 bases between them. CDR3 residues: CAWSRDSPSGNTIYF. The CDR3 DNA reads as TGTGCCTGGAGTCGAGACAGCCCATCTGGAAACACCATATATTTT.

The chain employs TRBV11-2 and TRBJ2-7; 14 bases are shared with TRBD2. The CDR3 sequence is 15 residues long. With 5 bases clipped from V and 2 bases from J, the junction kept 2 bases outside the gene matches. Germline lookup yields CDR1 SGHAT and CDR2 FQNNGV. The CDR3 reads CASSRTSGGPYEQYF. CDR3 DNA: TGTGCCAGCAGCAGGACTAGCGGGGGGCCCTACGAGCAGTACTTC.